The next 12 T cell receptor beta chains were all read from a single sample in a study of shared clonotypes between healthy human individuals (dated by TCRdb to about 2020). Library prep was done by the immunoSEQ multiplex PCR assay. In its TCRdb copy, this immuneACCESS table keeps in-frame sequences only and misses some clones. Where compared with another copy, unresolved V genes explain less than half of these, and the others have no known cause. Present in this sample are about 2,100,000 clones, 93% of which were seen just once. The top ten clones comprise under 2% of the sample. CD8 naive samples were CD45RO-negative cells positively selected for CCR7, giving a CD45RA+CCR7+ population that excluded TemRA cells. The sample consisted of naive CD8+ T cells from PBMCs. Read against the paper, the sample's cell subset or site label means: CD45RA+CCR7+. The receptors were sampled from a man aged 18-30 years in good health. Some clones in this sample may be carry-over from other donors' samples.

The V call is TRBV28, the J call TRBJ1-5; D gene unclear. The CDR3 totals 15 residues. The ends were cut back, 3 bases at V and 1 base at J, with 10 bases in the middle. Germline V gene sequence: CDR1 MDHEN, CDR2 SYDVKM. CDR3 sequence reads: CASSFRGDSNQPQHF. In DNA, the CDR3 is TGTGCCAGCAGTTTCCGGGGAGACAGCAATCAGCCCCAGCATTTT.

The CDR3 bases are TGTGCCAGCAGCGCGGGAGGAGGGCGGGACTCCTACGAGCAGTACTTC. This codes for CASSAGGGRDSYEQYF. The rearrangement joins TRBV13 to TRBJ2-7; 8 bases map to TRBD2. The germline gives CDR1 PRHDT, CDR2 FYEKMQ (reference sequence). The CDR3 runs 16 residues. V gave up 5 bases and J gave up 0 bases; unmatched junction bases: 9.

Turning to this clone: The sample carries other DNA sequences with the same CDR3. The chain couples TRBV29-1 to TRBJ2-7; D is uncertain. From germline, CDR1 is SQVTM and CDR2 ANQGSEA. The V end lost 6 bases, the J end lost 3 bases, and 9 bases lay between the germline ends. The CDR3 has 11 residues. CDR3 loop: CSVRLGYEQYF. CDR3 DNA sequence: TGCAGCGTACGGTTGGGCTACGAGCAGTACTTC.

This clone has just one count. CDR3: CATSRDRAGTDTQYF. The CDR3 nucleotides read TGTGCCACCAGCAGAGATCGGGCAGGTACAGATACGCAGTATTTT. This rearrangement joins TRBV15 to TRBJ2-3; no reliable D call. Germline V gene lookup returns CDR1 LNHNV and CDR2 YYDKDF (reference sequence). Between the trimmed V and J ends, which lost 0 bases and 3 bases, there was a span of 10 bases. CDR3 length: 15 residues.

Worth noting for this clone: The same CDR3 also results from other DNA sequences found in this sample. The rearrangement joins TRBV6-1 to TRBJ2-3; D is ambiguous. This CDR3 spans 16 amino acids. CDR1 is MNHNS and CDR2 is SASEGT in the germline V gene. Trimming removed 2 bases at V and 0 bases at J, with 12 bases between. The CDR3, as DNA: TGTGCCAGCAGTGAATTAGGCGGATCTAGCACAGATACGCAGTATTTT. It codes for CASSELGGSSTDTQYF.

This clone was recorded a few times. The rearrangement uses TRBV10-3 and TRBJ1-2; D remains ambiguous. The ends were cut back, 1 base at V and 6 bases at J, with 3 bases in the middle. CDR3 length: 11 amino acids. Germline CDR1 reads ENHRY; CDR2 reads SYGVKD. As DNA, the CDR3 is TGTGCCATCAGTGAGTTGAATGGCTACACCTTC. Encoded protein: CAISELNGYTF.

This sequence joins TRBV7-9 and TRBJ1-3, with D uncertain. Germline CDR1 SEHNR, CDR2 FQNEAQ (reference sequence). Trimming stripped 4 bases from V and 0 bases from J, with 10 bases between. The length of the CDR3 is 15 residues. The CDR3 spells CASSWRTYSGNTIYF. The CDR3 nucleotides are TGTGCCAGCAGCTGGCGGACCTACTCTGGAAACACCATATATTTT.

This sequence joins TRBV25-1 and TRBJ2-5; no clear D gene. The J call may be mistaken, given a closer DNA end match to TRBJ2-7. Germline assignment: CDR1 MGHDK and CDR2 SYGVNS. The CDR3 is 13 residues long. DNA for the CDR3: TGTGCCAGCAGTGAGGACGGGCACTACGAGCAGTACTTC. Its protein product is CASSEDGHYEQYF.

The chain couples TRBV19 to TRBJ1-4, with D possibly being TRBD1 (6 bases). Germline values: CDR1 LNHDA, CDR2 SQIVND (reference sequence). V lost 6 bases and J 7 bases, leaving 12 bases between the germline ends. This CDR3 contains 13 residues. For the CDR3, the DNA is TGTGCCAGTAGACAGGGCCGGGGTGAAAAACTGTTTTTT. Its protein product is CASRQGRGEKLFF.

Comment on this clone: This specimen includes other DNA sequences encoding the same CDR3. This chain uses TRBV11-2 with TRBJ2-7, with D possibly being TRBD1 (6 bases). The CDR3 spans 13 residues. CDR1 and CDR2 from the germline V gene are SGHAT and FQNNGV. The ends were cut back, 5 bases at V and 1 base at J, with 9 bases in the middle. CDR3 loop: CASSPRGSYEQYF. The DNA for the CDR3 is TGTGCCAGCAGCCCGAGGGGGTCCTACGAGCAGTACTTC.

The gene calls are TRBV10-3 and TRBJ2-1, with 10 bases identical to TRBD2. Germline CDR1 ENHRY, CDR2 SYGVKD. The CDR3 consists of 19 residues. V was pared by 8 bases and J by 4 bases, with 20 bases of the junction left unmatched. The CDR3 DNA sequence: TGTGCCATCGCGACTCCCCCAGCAACCGGGACTAGCGATTACAATGAGCAGTTCTTC. Encoded protein: CAIATPPATGTSDYNEQFF.

CDR3 in amino acids: CATLTIFPEAFF. For the CDR3, the DNA is TGTGCCACCTTGACTATCTTCCCTGAAGCTTTCTTT. The chain employs TRBV6-1 and TRBJ1-1, with D unclear. Looked up from germline, CDR1 is MNHNS and CDR2 is SASEGT. The CDR3 sequence is 12 residues long. Trimming removed 10 bases from V and 6 bases from J, with 15 bases in between.